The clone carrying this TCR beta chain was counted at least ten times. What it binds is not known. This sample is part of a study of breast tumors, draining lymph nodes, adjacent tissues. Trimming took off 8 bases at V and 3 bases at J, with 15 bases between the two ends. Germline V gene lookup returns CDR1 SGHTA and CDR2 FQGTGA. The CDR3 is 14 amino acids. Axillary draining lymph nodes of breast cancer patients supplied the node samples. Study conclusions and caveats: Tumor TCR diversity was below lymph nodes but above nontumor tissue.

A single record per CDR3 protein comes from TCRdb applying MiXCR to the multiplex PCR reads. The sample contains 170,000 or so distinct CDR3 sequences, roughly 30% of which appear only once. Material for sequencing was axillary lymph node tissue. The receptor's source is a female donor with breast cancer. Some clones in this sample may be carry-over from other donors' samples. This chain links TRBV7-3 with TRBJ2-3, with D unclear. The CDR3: CASSVGVWTDTQYF. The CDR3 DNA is TGTGCCAGCTCCGTTGGGGTGTGGACAGATACGCAGTATTTT.